Sequencing of this T cell receptor beta chain was carried out in a study of T-cell memory formation after mild COVID-19. Study details: Most TCR clusters belonged to a single donor. Overall study results and limits: Clones that contracted from day 15 to 85 were balanced CD4/CD8, while later expanders leaned CD4+. Second-wave clones reaching peak frequency on day 37 lacked confirmed SARS-CoV-2 specificity.

Employing constant-segment primers, 5'RACE generated TCR alpha and TCR beta cDNA libraries bearing sample barcodes and UMIs. TCRdb re-analysed the 5' RACE reads in MiXCR, keeping a single row per CDR3 protein. The sample shows 580,000 or so distinct CDR3 sequences, roughly 17% of them seen only once. The CDR3 runs 14 residues. The ends lost 2 bases at V and 7 bases at J; junction bases unmatched: 5. Germline CDR1 KGHSH, CDR2 LQKENI. Many counts were recorded for this clonotype. Its antigen is currently unknown. The sequence derives from an adult woman who had mild COVID-19 (a few samples of this study predate the infection). Cell type and time point are not known. The chain recombines TRBV18 with TRBJ2-4; 7 positions match TRBD2. Sequenced sample: PBMCs or a T cell subset sorted from them (not recorded which). The CDR3 DNA sequence: TGTGCCAGCTCACCAGCTAGCGGAGGGAACATTCAGTACTTC. Residues: CASSPASGGNIQYF.